These 25 T cell receptor beta chains were all obtained from the same sample, sequenced in a study of T cell responses to AZD1222 COVID-19 vaccine. The protocol was immunoSEQ multiplex PCR, while the TCRdb copy is restricted to in-frame clones and leaves out a portion. The sample records 70,000 or so clones, roughly 88% being singletons. The material sequenced was peripheral blood, taken on day 0 of AZD1222 vaccination. The receptors originated from an adult in good health.

The chain recombines TRBV15 with TRBJ2-5; 13 bases are a match to TRBD2. The germline V gene has CDR1 LNHNV and CDR2 YYDKDF (reference sequence). Trimming cost V 9 bases and J 1 base; bases outside gene matches: 17. The CDR3 covers 19 residues. The CDR3 here is CATAEWGLGLAGTQETQYF. CDR3 coding DNA: TGTGCCACAGCGGAATGGGGTTTGGGACTAGCGGGAACCCAAGAGACCCAGTACTTC. Filled out from reference TRBV15 and TRBJ2-5, the complete variable domain reads DAMVIQNPRYQVTQFGKPVTLSCSQTLNHNVMYWYQQKSSQAPKLLFHYYDKDFNNEADTPDNFQSRRPNTSFCFLDIRSPGLGDTAMYLCATAEWGLGLAGTQETQYFGPGTRLLVL.

This chain links TRBV15 with TRBJ2-7, with TRBD2 matching over 9 bases. Germline loops: CDR1 LNHNV, CDR2 YYDKDF (reference sequence). The CDR3 covers 17 residues. V lost 1 base and J lost 1; bases outside the gene matches: 8. The CDR3 protein is CATSRGEVAGVSYEQYF. CDR3 bases: TGTGCCACCAGCAGAGGCGAGGTAGCGGGGGTATCCTACGAGCAGTACTTC.

V and J are TRBV10-2 and TRBJ2-2; D may match TRBD1 or TRBD2 (5 bases each). Germline V lookup: CDR1 WSHSY, CDR2 SAAADI. V lost 8 bases to trimming and J lost 4 bases, with 5 bases between them. This CDR3 has 11 residues. This chain's CDR3 is CASGGTGELFF. CDR3 in DNA: TGCGCCAGCGGGGGCACCGGGGAGCTGTTTTTT.

The rearrangement joins TRBV6-5 to TRBJ2-7; 7 nucleotides line up with TRBD2. V was pared by 5 bases and J by 0 bases, with 7 bases of the junction left unmatched. Germline V gene data show CDR1 as MNHEY and CDR2 as SVGAGI. CDR3 length: 15 amino acids. CDR3 nucleotide sequence: TGTGCCAGCAGTAGAGTAGCGGGTAGCTCCTACGAGCAGTACTTC. It specifies CASSRVAGSSYEQYF.

The chain uses TRBV25-1 and TRBJ2-3; D not certain. Trimming pared 2 bases from V and 2 bases from J, leaving 5 bases between. Germline CDR1 and CDR2: MGHDK and SYGVNS. CDR3 size: 13 residues. DNA of the CDR3: TGTGCCAGCAGTGAAAGCGACACAGATACGCAGTATTTT. It codes for CASSESDTDTQYF.

This chain links TRBV19 with TRBJ2-2; TRBD1 matches at 9 bases. V dropped 4 bases and J dropped 0; count of bases not matched to a gene: 3. This CDR3 region has 16 residues. The germline V gene has CDR1 LNHDA and CDR2 SQIVND (reference sequence). The CDR3 DNA reads as TGTGCCAGTAGTAGGTGGGACAGGGCGAACACCGGGGAGCTGTTTTTT. It is translated as CASSRWDRANTGELFF.

The genes are TRBV19 and TRBJ1-5; the match to TRBD1 covers 9 bases. Germline trimming cut 1 base from V and 2 bases from J; bases unmatched to any gene: 12. From germline, CDR1 is LNHDA and CDR2 SQIVND (reference sequence). This CDR3 contains 19 residues. CDR3 DNA sequence: TGTGCCAGTAGTATAGGGGGACAGGGAGGTGGAATGGGCAATCAGCCCCAGCATTTT. This encodes CASSIGGQGGGMGNQPQHF.

This sequence joins TRBV4-3 and TRBJ1-4; D call uncertain. With 0 bases removed from V and 0 bases from J, the gap between germline ends came to 20 bases. CDR1 LGHNA and CDR2 YSLEER come from the germline V gene. The CDR3 runs 20 residues. The CDR3: CASSQDPPAHKGATNEKLFF. CDR3 bases: TGCGCCAGCAGCCAAGATCCCCCAGCCCATAAGGGAGCAACTAATGAAAAACTGTTTTTT.

This chain uses TRBV28 with TRBJ1-6; unclear D gene. Trimming took off 4 bases at V and 14 bases at J, with 21 bases between the two ends. The CDR3 is made up of 15 amino acids. Germline V gives CDR1 MDHEN, CDR2 SYDVKM. CDR3 sequence: CASSSGGKDISSLHF. In DNA, the CDR3 is TGTGCCAGCAGTTCGGGAGGCAAGGATATTAGTTCCCTCCACTTT.

Remarks on this clone: Different DNA sequences within this sample yield the same CDR3. The CDR3 DNA reads TGCAGTGCTAGTGATCAGGAGACCCAGTACTTC. It encodes CSASDQETQYF. The V gene is TRBV20-1, the J gene TRBJ2-5; D unclear. Germline loops: CDR1 DFQATT, CDR2 SNEGSKA (reference sequence). V was trimmed by 3 bases and J by 5 bases, leaving 7 bases between them. The CDR3 consists of 11 residues.

The V and J genes are TRBV3-1 (or the pseudogene TRBV3-2) and TRBJ2-6; D gene uncertain. The V and J ends lost 7 bases and 0 bases respectively, with 4 bases between them. Germline lookup yields CDR1 LGHDT and CDR2 YNNKEL (reference sequence). This CDR3 has 13 residues. CDR3 region: CASTLSGANVLTF. CDR3 DNA sequence: TGTGCCAGCACCCTCTCTGGGGCCAACGTCCTGACTTTC.

The chain combines TRBV10-3 with TRBJ1-1, with a weak D call TRBD1 (5 bases). V lost 4 bases to trimming and J lost 0 bases, with 12 bases between them. This CDR3 is built from 15 residues. The germline V gene encodes CDR1 ENHRY and CDR2 SYGVKD. In DNA, the CDR3 is TGTGCCATCAGTGGAAAGGGGCTATTGAACACTGAAGCTTTCTTT. Its translation is CAISGKGLLNTEAFF.

The chain has TRBV6-4 and TRBJ2-1, with 11 bases that match TRBD2. With V trimmed by 1 base and J by 7 bases, 6 bases remained unmatched. The germline V gene encodes CDR1 MRHNA and CDR2 SNTAGT. The CDR3 sequence is 16 residues long. CDR3 residues: CASSDFIAGGRNEQFF. The CDR3 DNA sequence: TGTGCCAGCAGTGACTTTATAGCGGGGGGGCGGAATGAGCAGTTCTTC.

The V call is TRBV5-4, the J call TRBJ2-2; 7 bases map to TRBD1. The CDR3 totals 15 residues. J was trimmed by 4 bases and V by 5 bases; bases with no gene match: 8. The germline V gene has CDR1 SGHNT and CDR2 YYREEE (reference sequence). In DNA, the CDR3 is TGTGCCAGCAGTCCGCCTACAGGGGTCACCGGGGAGCTGTTTTTT. Protein: CASSPPTGVTGELFF.

The V gene is TRBV7-3, the J gene TRBJ1-2; D remains ambiguous. The V and J ends lost 6 bases and 4 bases respectively, with 6 bases between them. The germline V gene encodes CDR1 SGHTA and CDR2 FQGTGA. CDR3 length: 11 residues. CDR3 protein: CASSTFYGYTF. CDR3 in DNA: TGTGCCAGCAGTACCTTCTATGGCTACACCTTC. Full variable domain (rest looked up from reference TRBV7-3 and TRBJ1-2): GAGVSQTPSNKVTEKGKYVELRCDPISGHTALYWYRQSLGQGPEFLIYFQGTGAADDSGLPNDRFFAVRPEGSVSTLKIQRTERGDSAVYLCASSTFYGYTFGSGTRLTVV.

This chain joins TRBV27 and TRBJ1-3; D is perhaps TRBD1 (5 bases). The CDR3 spans 13 residues. Trimming cost V 6 bases and J 2 bases, with 8 bases left between them. The germline CDR1 and CDR2 sequences are MNHEY and SMNVEV (reference sequence). CDR3 DNA: TGTGCCAGCAGGGGGCAGACTGGAAACACCATATATTTT. Translated, it gives CASRGQTGNTIYF.

This chain uses TRBV6-2 or TRBV6-3 with TRBJ1-1; 7 bases are a match to TRBD1. Germline CDR1 and CDR2: MNHEY and SVGEGT. With V trimmed by 5 bases and J by 0 bases, 3 bases remained unmatched. CDR3 size: 14 residues. CDR3 nucleotides: TGTGCCAGCAGTCCCAGGGGGATGAACACTGAAGCTTTCTTT. Translating it yields CASSPRGMNTEAFF.

The V gene is TRBV14, the J gene TRBJ2-5; D gene unclear. Trimming stripped 3 bases from V and 13 bases from J, with 18 bases between. The CDR3 covers 13 residues. The germline V gene encodes CDR1 SGHDN and CDR2 FVKESK. The CDR3 region is CASSHAPGWAPYF. For the CDR3, the DNA is TGTGCCAGCAGCCACGCCCCCGGGTGGGCTCCGTACTTC.

In this sample, this clone turned up once. V usage is TRBV6-4 and J usage is TRBJ2-5, with 10 bases identical to TRBD2. The germline V gene encodes CDR1 MRHNA and CDR2 SNTAGT. V was pared by 0 bases and J by 4 bases, with 2 bases of the junction left unmatched. The CDR3 spans 15 residues. This CDR3 is CASSDSAGGPETQYF. Here the CDR3 DNA reads TGTGCCAGCAGTGACTCAGCGGGAGGGCCAGAGACCCAGTACTTC.

This clone turned up a few times. The V call is TRBV3-1 (or the pseudogene TRBV3-2), the J call TRBJ1-3, with 8 positions matching TRBD1. Germline CDR1 LGHDT, CDR2 YNNKEL (reference sequence). This CDR3 spans 15 amino acids. Trimming removed 1 base from V and 5 bases from J; junction bases left unmatched: 4. The CDR3 spells CASSQGTGPRNTIYF. The CDR3 coding sequence is TGTGCCAGCAGCCAAGGGACAGGGCCGAGAAACACCATATATTTT.

The chain carries TRBV7-9 and TRBJ2-7, with 8 bases matching TRBD1. The V and J ends lost 1 base and 2 bases, in that order; junction bases with no gene match: 10. CDR3 length equals 17 residues. Germline V gene lookup returns CDR1 SEHNR and CDR2 FQNEAQ (reference sequence). The CDR3 loop is CASSLGGLGQGPYEQYF. As DNA, the CDR3 is TGTGCCAGCAGCTTAGGCGGACTCGGACAGGGCCCCTACGAGCAGTACTTC.

The V and J genes are TRBV5-6 and TRBJ2-7, with D uncertain. Germline loops: CDR1 SGHDT, CDR2 YYEEEE. The CDR3 is 13 amino acids. Trimming left V 2 bases short and J 7 bases short, with 13 bases between. The CDR3 loop reads CASSFYSVGEQYF. The DNA for the CDR3 is TGTGCCAGCAGCTTCTACAGCGTGGGGGAGCAGTACTTC. The whole variable domain, remainder taken from reference TRBV5-6 and TRBJ2-7, is DAGVTQSPTHLIKTRGQQVTLRCSPKSGHDTVSWYQQALGQGPQFIFQYYEEEERQRGNFPDRFSGHQFPNYSSELNVNALLLGDSALYLCASSFYSVGEQYFGPGTRLTVT.

Here the CDR3 DNA reads TGTGCCAGCAGCCCGCGCGGAACAGCCCAGGCCTACGAGCAGTACTTC. Its protein product is CASSPRGTAQAYEQYF. The gene calls are TRBV9 and TRBJ2-7; D remains unclear. Trimming removed 4 bases from V and 2 bases from J, with 19 bases in between. Germline V gives CDR1 SGDLS, CDR2 YYNGEE. CDR3 length: 16 amino acids. Looking up the rest from reference TRBV9 and TRBJ2-7 gives the full variable domain: DSGVTQTPKHLITATGQRVTLRCSPRSGDLSVYWYQQSLDQGLQFLIQYYNGEERAKGNILERFSAQQFPDLHSELNLSSLELGDSALYFCASSPRGTAQAYEQYFGPGTRLTVT.

The rearrangement joins TRBV24-1 to TRBJ2-7; a possible D gene is TRBD2 (5 bases). This CDR3 has 12 residues. Germline V gene lookup returns CDR1 KGHDR and CDR2 SFDVKD. V shed 3 bases and J shed 7 bases, with 9 bases lying between them. As DNA, the CDR3 is TGTGCCACCAGTGATCCGGGGAATGAGCAGTACTTC. Amino acids: CATSDPGNEQYF.

V gene TRBV11-2 combines with J gene TRBJ2-2; no reliable D call. There are 14 residues in the CDR3. Germline lookup yields CDR1 SGHAT and CDR2 FQNNGV. V lost 1 base and J 1 base, leaving 4 bases between the germline ends. CDR3 sequence reads: CASSLGRNTGELFF. CDR3 DNA: TGTGCCAGCAGCTTAGGGCGGAACACCGGGGAGCTGTTTTTT.